The sequence of this TCR beta chain was determined in a study of control samples from healthy donors and cancer patients. This clone was seen just once. Generated by immunoSEQ multiplex PCR, the TCRdb table keeps only in-frame clones and is missing some. The sample has fewer than 60,000 clones; about 86% are singletons. Germline V lookup: CDR1 MNHEY, CDR2 SVGEGT. Trimming removed 5 bases from V and 1 base from J; junction bases left unmatched: 10. This CDR3 region has 16 residues. Material for sequencing was PBMCs. The sequence came from a woman between 45 and 65 years old with lung cancer. The chain has TRBV6-2 or TRBV6-3 and TRBJ1-1; TRBD1 aligns across 7 bases. The chain's CDR3 is CASSTFRQGQNTEAFF. The CDR3 DNA reads TGTGCCAGCAGTACCTTCCGACAGGGTCAGAACACTGAAGCTTTCTTT.